This T cell receptor beta chain emerged from a study of cytomegalovirus exposure and HLA in healthy donors. Overall study findings and caveats: Accounts indicate the classifier identified cytomegalovirus status with strong specificity and sensitivity.

A remark on this clone: Its antigen remains unidentified.

Primers for the PCR totalled 60 Vbeta and 13 Jbeta. TCRdb keeps only in-frame clones here, not all; method: immunoSEQ multiplex PCR. Of approximately 160,000 clones listed, 80% are singletons. With 5 bases removed from V and 4 bases from J, the gap between germline ends came to 9 bases. The CDR3 contains 13 residues. CDR1 PRHDT and CDR2 FYEKMQ come from the germline V gene (reference sequence). The rearrangement links TRBV13 to TRBJ1-5; TRBD1 is a possible D gene (6 bases). The sample taken for sequencing was PBMCs. This sequence was found in a human donor in good health. The CDR3 reads CASSSQGNQPQHF. In DNA, the CDR3 is TGTGCCAGCAGCAGCCAGGGGAATCAGCCCCAGCATTTT.